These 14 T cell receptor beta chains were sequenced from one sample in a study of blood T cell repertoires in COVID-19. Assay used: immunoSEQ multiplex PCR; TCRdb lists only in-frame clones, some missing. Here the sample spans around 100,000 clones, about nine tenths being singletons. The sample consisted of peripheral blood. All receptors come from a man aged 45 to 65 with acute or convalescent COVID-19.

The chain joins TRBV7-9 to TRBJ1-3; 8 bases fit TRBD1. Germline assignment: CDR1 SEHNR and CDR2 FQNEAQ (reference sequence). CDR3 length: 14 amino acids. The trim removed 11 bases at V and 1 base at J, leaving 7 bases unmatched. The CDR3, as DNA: TGTGCCGGGGGGACAGGTCTATCTGGAAACACCATATATTTT. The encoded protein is CAGGTGLSGNTIYF. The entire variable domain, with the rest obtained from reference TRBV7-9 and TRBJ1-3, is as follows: DTGVSQNPRHKITKRGQNVTFRCDPISEHNRLYWYRQTLGQGPEFLTYFQNEAQLEKSRLLSDRFSAERPKGSFSTLEIQRTEQGDSAMYLCAGGTGLSGNTIYFGEGSWLTVV.

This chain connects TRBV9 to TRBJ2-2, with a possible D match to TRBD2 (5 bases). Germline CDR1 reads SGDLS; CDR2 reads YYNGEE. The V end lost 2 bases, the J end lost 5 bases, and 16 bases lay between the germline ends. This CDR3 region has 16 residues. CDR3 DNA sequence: TGTGCCAGCAGCGTCCTCCGGGAAATATGGACCGGGGAGCTGTTTTTT. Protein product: CASSVLREIWTGELFF.

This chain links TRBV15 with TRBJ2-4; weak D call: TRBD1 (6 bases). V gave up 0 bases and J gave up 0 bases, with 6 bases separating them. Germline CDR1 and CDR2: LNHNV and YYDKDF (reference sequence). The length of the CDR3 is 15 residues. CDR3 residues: CATSRDRGAKNIQYF. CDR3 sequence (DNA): TGTGCCACCAGCAGAGACAGGGGAGCCAAAAACATTCAGTACTTC.

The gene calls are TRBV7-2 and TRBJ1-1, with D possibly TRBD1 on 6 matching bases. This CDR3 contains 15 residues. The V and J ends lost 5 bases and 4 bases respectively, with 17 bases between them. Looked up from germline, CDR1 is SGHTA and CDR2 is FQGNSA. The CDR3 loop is CASSLFWGGRTEAFF. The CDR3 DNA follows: TGTGCCAGCAGCCTGTTTTGGGGGGGCCGCACTGAAGCTTTCTTT.

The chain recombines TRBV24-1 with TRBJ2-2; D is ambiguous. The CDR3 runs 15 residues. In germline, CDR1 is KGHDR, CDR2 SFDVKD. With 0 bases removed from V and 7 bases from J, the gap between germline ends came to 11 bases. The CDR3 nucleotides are TGTGCCACCAGTGATTTGGCTCTAGGTCACGGGGAGCTGTTTTTT. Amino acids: CATSDLALGHGELFF.

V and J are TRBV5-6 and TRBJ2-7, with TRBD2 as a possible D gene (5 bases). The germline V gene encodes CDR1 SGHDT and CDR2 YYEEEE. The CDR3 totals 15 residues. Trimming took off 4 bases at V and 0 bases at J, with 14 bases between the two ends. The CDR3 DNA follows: TGTGCCAGCAGCACAAGGAGGCATCCCTCCTACGAGCAGTACTTC. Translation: CASSTRRHPSYEQYF.

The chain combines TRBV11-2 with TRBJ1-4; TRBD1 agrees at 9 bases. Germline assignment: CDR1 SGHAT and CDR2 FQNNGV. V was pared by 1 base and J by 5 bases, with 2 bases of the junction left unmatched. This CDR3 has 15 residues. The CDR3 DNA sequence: TGTGCCAGCAGCTTAGGGACAGGGGAAAATGAAAAACTGTTTTTT. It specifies CASSLGTGENEKLFF.

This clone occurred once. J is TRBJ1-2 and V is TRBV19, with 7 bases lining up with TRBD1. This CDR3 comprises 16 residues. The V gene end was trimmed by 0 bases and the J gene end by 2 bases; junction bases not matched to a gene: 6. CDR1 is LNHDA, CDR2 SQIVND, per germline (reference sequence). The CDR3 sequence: CASSIDHNRGNYGYTF. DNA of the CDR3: TGTGCCAGTAGTATAGATCACAACAGGGGAAACTATGGCTACACCTTC.

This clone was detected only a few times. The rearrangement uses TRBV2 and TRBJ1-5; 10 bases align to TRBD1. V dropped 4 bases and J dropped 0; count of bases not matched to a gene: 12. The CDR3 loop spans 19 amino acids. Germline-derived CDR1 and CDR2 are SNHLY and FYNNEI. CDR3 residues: CASSGPQRGQGYSNQPQHF. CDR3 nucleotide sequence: TGTGCCAGCAGTGGACCTCAAAGGGGACAGGGGTATAGCAATCAGCCCCAGCATTTT.

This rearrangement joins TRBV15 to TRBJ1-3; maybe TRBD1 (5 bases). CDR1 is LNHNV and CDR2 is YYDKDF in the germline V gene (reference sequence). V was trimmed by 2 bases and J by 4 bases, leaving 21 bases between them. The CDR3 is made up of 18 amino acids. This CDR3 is CATSRSPPGLYSGNTIYF. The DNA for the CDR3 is TGTGCCACCAGCAGATCCCCCCCGGGACTTTACTCGGGAAACACCATATATTTT.

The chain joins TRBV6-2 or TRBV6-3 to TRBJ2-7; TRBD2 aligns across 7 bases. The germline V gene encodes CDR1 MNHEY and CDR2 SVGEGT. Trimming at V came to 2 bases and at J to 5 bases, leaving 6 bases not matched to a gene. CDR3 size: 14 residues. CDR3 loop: CASSYSHGGNEQYF. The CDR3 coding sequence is TGTGCCAGCAGTTACAGCCACGGGGGGAACGAGCAGTACTTC.

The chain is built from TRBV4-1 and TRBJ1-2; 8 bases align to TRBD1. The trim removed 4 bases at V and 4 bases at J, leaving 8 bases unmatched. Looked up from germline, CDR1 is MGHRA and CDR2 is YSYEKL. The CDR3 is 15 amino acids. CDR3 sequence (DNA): TGCGCCAGCAGCCCCCTTAGACAGGGGTCCTATGGCTACACCTTC. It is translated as CASSPLRQGSYGYTF.

CDR3 in amino acids: CASSAGDYSNQPQHF. CDR3 DNA sequence: TGTGCCAGCAGCGCCGGGGACTATAGCAATCAGCCCCAGCATTTT. V is TRBV5-5 and J is TRBJ1-5, with a tentative D call TRBD1 (5 bases). From germline, CDR1 is SGHKS and CDR2 YYEKEE (reference sequence). This CDR3 has 15 residues. V lost 4 bases and J 0 bases, leaving 11 bases between the germline ends. The full variable domain, rest sourced from reference TRBV5-5 and TRBJ1-5, is DAGVTQSPTHLIKTRGQQVTLRCSPISGHKSVSWYQQVLGQGPQFIFQYYEKEERGRGNFPDRFSARQFPNYSSELNVNALLLGDSALYLCASSAGDYSNQPQHFGDGTRLSIL.

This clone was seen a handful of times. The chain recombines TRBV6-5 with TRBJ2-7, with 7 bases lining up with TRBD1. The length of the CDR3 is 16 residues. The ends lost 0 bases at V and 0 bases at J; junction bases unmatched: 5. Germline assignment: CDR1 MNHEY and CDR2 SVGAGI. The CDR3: CASSYSIDRVSYEQYF. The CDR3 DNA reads TGTGCCAGCAGTTACTCGATCGACAGGGTCTCCTACGAGCAGTACTTC.